The rows below give T cell receptor beta chains drawn from one sample of a study of cytomegalovirus exposure and HLA in healthy donors. Sequencing used immunoSEQ multiplex PCR; TCRdb keeps in-frame clones, though not all of them. The table shows 75,000 to 85,000 clones, with approximately 90% occurring only once. The sample taken for sequencing was PBMCs. These receptors were obtained from a man aged 25 to 45 in good health and CMV-seronegative. Each CDR3 is given without its conserved first and last residue. Where a row states a size, it is once, few, many or the class of an expanded clone; other rows omit it.

TRBJ2-4 TRBV5-4 . ASSLFYSSIAKNIQY
TRBJ2-2 TRBV11-2 . ASSLVLDSGELF
TRBJ2-3 TRBV4-2 . ASSQDLRGEGGADTQY
TRBJ1-1 TRBV5-1 . ASSYLTGRTEAF
TRBJ1-4 TRBV5-6 few ASNPADRGREKLF
TRBJ2-1 TRBV19 . ASSIDDVAGRSEQF
TRBJ2-5 TRBV5-1 . ASSLAPAGGGETQY
TRBJ2-7 TRBV5-4 . ASSLTMGQTYEQY
TRBJ2-5 TRBV4-2 few ASSQSSWETQY
TRBJ2-1 TRBV19 few ASSGTGTTLESEQF
TRBJ2-1 TRBV27 . ASSPSTGFAYNEQF
TRBJ2-1 TRBV27 . ASSPQGSGASGWGNEQF
TRBJ2-5 TRBV29-1 . SVEDRGGVETQY
TRBJ1-5 TRBV2 . ASSKGQGIGVVGQPQH
TRBJ1-2 TRBV27 . ASSSGQGGKWPSNYGYT
TRBJ2-7 TRBV6-5 once ASSYSPRVDEQY
TRBJ2-7 TRBV19 . ASSIGGRAHEQY
TRBJ2-1 TRBV6-4 . ASSDSSDANEQF
TRBJ1-5 TRBV7-8 . ASSLWSGSNQPQH
TRBJ1-1 TRBV28 . ASRKLTGNTEAF
TRBJ1-6 TRBV4-1 few ASSQDRAGSPLH
TRBJ2-7 TRBV5-1 . ASSLGQVLVGGLSPYEQY
TRBJ1-3 TRBV9 . ASSAEGARDTIY
TRBJ2-3 TRBV28 . ASVQAGTDTQY
TRBJ2-2 TRBV7-3 . ASSLSQGTGELF
TRBJ2-1 TRBV28 . ASSSHSGSLNEQF
TRBJ2-5 TRBV7-6 once ASSLDLVRRGETQY
TRBJ1-6 TRBV4-2 . ASSRPDSGDSPLH
TRBJ1-5 TRBV7-9 . ASSPGGGVIQPQH
TRBJ1-2 TRBV28 . ASERTGGYT
TRBJ2-3 TRBV30 . AWSPSHRGLHDTQY
TRBJ2-5 TRBV5-1 . ASSPVPGEETQY